The T cell receptor beta chain under discussion was sequenced for a study of patients and donors after allogeneic stem cell transplantation. A single record per CDR3 protein comes from TCRdb applying MiXCR to the RT-PCR reads. The sample includes roughly 230,000 distinct CDR3 sequences, approximately 14% of them seen just once. Germline CDR1 and CDR2: SQVTM and ANQGSEA. The germline V and J ends were trimmed by 0 bases and 6 bases, with 14 bases remaining between them. This CDR3 is built from 15 residues. This clonotype was counted many times. The receptor was derived from a human donor who was either an allogeneic HSCT recipient or a stem cell or donor lymphocyte infusion donor (not recorded which). It is not recorded whose cells these are; they may come from a transplant donor. The sequencing sample was made of blood, either unsorted or a sorted T cell fraction (not recorded which). The chain employs TRBV29-1 and TRBJ2-2; a weak D match, TRBD1 (6 bases). CDR3 in amino acids: CSVEDRGGLSGELFF. The CDR3 DNA follows: TGCAGCGTTGAAGATCGTGGGGGCTTGTCCGGGGAGCTGTTTTTT.